This T cell receptor beta chain was profiled in a study of T cells after yellow fever vaccination. Background on the study: Low-cell-number fractions were prepared with SMART-Seq v4 Ultra Low Input.

CDR3 length: 13 residues. V lost 5 bases, J lost 6 bases, and 12 bases lay in between. CDR1 SNHLY and CDR2 FYNNEI come from the germline V gene. The authors made TCR cDNA by 5'RACE template switching, adding a universal primer site and UMIs. TCRdb used MiXCR to reprocess the 5' RACE reads, holding one entry per CDR3 protein. The data contain around 310,000 distinct CDR3 sequences, 3.6% of them singletons. General study findings and limits: In post-booster samples, most primary-vaccination clones reappeared (approximately 95% CD4, about 91% CD8). When the response was secondary, it was weaker but reached its peak faster, day 5 versus 15.

Many counts were recorded for this clonotype. Antigen: not known. The material sequenced was PBMCs, taken on the day of the yellow fever booster vaccination. The V and J genes are TRBV2 and TRBJ2-3, with D tentatively TRBD1 or TRBD2 (5 bases each). The sequence was obtained from a man aged 18-30 years who received the YFV17D yellow fever vaccine. CDR3 region: CASSRGPRDTQYF. CDR3 bases: TGTGCCAGCAGTCGGGGCCCTAGGGATACGCAGTATTTT.